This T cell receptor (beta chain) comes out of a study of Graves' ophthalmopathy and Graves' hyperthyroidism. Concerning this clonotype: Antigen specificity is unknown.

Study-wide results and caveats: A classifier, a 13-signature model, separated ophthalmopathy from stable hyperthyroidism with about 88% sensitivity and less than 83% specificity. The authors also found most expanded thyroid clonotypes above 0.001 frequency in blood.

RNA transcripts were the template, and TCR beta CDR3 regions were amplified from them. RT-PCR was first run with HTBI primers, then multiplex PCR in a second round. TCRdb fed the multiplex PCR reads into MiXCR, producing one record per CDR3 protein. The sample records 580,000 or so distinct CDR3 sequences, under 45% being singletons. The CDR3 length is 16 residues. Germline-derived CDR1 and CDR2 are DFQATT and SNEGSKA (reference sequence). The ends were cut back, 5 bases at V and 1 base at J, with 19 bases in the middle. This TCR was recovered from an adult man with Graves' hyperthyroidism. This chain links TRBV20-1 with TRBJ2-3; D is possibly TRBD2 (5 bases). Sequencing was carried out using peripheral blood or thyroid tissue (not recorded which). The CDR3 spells CSAPPLVSLGTDTQYF. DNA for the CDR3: TGCAGTGCTCCCCCACTAGTGAGCCTCGGCACAGATACGCAGTATTTT.